A selection of T cell receptor beta chains follows, all from one sample in a study of cytomegalovirus exposure and HLA in healthy donors. This table comes from immunoSEQ multiplex PCR, and its TCRdb copy is limited to in-frame clones, with some not included. The sample consists of 120,000 or so clones, roughly 80% of them appearing once. Material for sequencing was PBMCs. These receptors originate from a woman in her thirties or forties in good health and CMV-seronegative. Each CDR3 is given without its conserved first and last residue.

v_call | cdr3_aa
TRBV10-3 | AISLQGTGTEAF
TRBV7-9 | ASSLEGAGELF
TRBV2 | ASRADRREQF
TRBV27 | ASSLRLAGRTDTQY
TRBV9 | ASSVFGRDSYNEQF
TRBV7-2 | ASTQGTSGYEQY
TRBV19 | ASSWGTEQYEQY
TRBV5-1 | ASSLVRGKKGGNTIY
TRBV18 | ASSPREEDTQY
TRBV5-4 | ASRTDFTDTQY
TRBV9 | ASSVRRDRNLYGYT
TRBV19 | ASRQDGRGRGEQY
TRBV9 | ASSANRGRETQY
TRBV19 | ASRPGFGATDTQY
TRBV5-1 | ASSLEVEGYRQY
TRBV7-6 | ASSRQGGLASGNTIY
TRBV25-1 | ASRPQLGRGRSTEAF
TRBV15 | ATGTSGSHEQF
TRBV5-5 | ASSKTGQSEQPQH
TRBV5-1 | ASSLRGLSYEQY
TRBV18 | ASSTTGSEAF
TRBV28 | ASAASYEQY
TRBV5-1 | ASSLTSGSFFYEQF
TRBV4-1 | ASSQVFWGEQY
TRBV6-5 | ASSYSGLPMGEQY
TRBV4-2 | ASSQDGEEKLF
TRBV23-1 | ASSHPSQQGGFPEVAGGHEQF
TRBV4-1 | ASSQGRVGGNTIY
TRBV4-2 | ASSQAPWESGYNEQF
TRBV14 | ASSRGDGGGQAF
TRBV5-4 | ASSLSLAVPSTDTQY
TRBV6-5 | ASSYTGGSSYEQY
TRBV5-8 | ASSTLTSVSSYEQY
TRBV4-1 | ASRHQTSGNEQF
TRBV11-2 | ASSSERGGYNEQF
TRBV7-2 | ASSQQAGYQANYGYT
TRBV9 | ASSVGSSGASYEQY
TRBV7-6 | ASSLAEASDATIY
TRBV10-1 | ASTHAPKSSYEQY
TRBV6-5 | AGSYFKGGEAF
TRBV7-9 | ASSQDRNTEAF
TRBV10-3 | AISESLADNEQF
TRBV29-1 | SVGLAPNQPQH
TRBV15 | ATSGLGQGETTSYEQY
TRBV6-1 | ASSRLAGGPNEQF
TRBV4-2 | ASSQDRISYEQY
TRBV4-1 | ASSHRAGVDYEQY